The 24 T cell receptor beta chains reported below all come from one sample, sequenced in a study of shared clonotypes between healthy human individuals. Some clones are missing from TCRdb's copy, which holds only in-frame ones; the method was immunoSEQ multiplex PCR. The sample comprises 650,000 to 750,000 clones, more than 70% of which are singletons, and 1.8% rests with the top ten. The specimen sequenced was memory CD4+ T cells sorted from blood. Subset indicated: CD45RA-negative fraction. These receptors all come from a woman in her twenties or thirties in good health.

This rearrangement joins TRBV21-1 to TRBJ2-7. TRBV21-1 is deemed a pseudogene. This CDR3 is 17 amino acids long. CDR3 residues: CASSIPRSRLVYYEQYF. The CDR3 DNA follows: TGTGCCAGCAGCATCCCGCGCTCCAGATTAGTTTACTACGAGCAGTACTTC.

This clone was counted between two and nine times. CDR3 protein: CASSIEGAGTGELFF. CDR3 sequence (DNA): TGTGCCAGCAGTATCGAGGGCGCGGGCACCGGGGAGCTGTTTTTT. The gene calls are TRBV6-4 and TRBJ2-2; a possible D gene is TRBD2 (5 bases). CDR3 length: 15 residues. The germline V and J ends were trimmed by 5 bases and 4 bases, with 14 bases remaining between them. Germline V gives CDR1 MRHNA, CDR2 SNTAGT.

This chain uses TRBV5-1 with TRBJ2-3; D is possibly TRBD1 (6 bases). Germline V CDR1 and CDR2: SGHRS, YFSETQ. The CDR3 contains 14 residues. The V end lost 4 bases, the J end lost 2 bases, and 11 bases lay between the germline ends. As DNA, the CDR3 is TGCGCCAGCAGCCAACAGGGATTCACAGATACGCAGTATTTT. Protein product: CASSQQGFTDTQYF.

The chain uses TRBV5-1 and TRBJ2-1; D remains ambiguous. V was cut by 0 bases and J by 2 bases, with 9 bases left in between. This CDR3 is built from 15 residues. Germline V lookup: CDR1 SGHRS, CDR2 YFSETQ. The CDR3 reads CASSLDNPTYNEQFF. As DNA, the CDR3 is TGCGCCAGCAGCTTGGACAACCCGACCTACAATGAGCAGTTCTTC.

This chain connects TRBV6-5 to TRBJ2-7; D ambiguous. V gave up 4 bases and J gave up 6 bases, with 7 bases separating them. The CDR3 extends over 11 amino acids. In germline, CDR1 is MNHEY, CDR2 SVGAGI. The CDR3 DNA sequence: TGTGCCAGCAGTTCGGAGTTCGAGCAGTACTTC. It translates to CASSSEFEQYF.

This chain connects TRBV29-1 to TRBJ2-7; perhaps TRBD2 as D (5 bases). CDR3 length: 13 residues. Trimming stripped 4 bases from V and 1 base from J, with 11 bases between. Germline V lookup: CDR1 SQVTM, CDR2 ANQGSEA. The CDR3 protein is CSVAPGGSYEQYF. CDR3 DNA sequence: TGCAGCGTTGCCCCGGGCGGGTCCTACGAGCAGTACTTC.

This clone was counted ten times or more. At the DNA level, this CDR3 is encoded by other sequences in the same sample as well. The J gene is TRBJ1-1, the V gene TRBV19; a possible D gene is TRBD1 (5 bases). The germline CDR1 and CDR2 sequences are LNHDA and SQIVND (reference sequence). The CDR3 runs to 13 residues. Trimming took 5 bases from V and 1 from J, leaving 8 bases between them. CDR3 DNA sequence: TGTGCCAGTAGTCGCGACAGGAACACTGAAGCTTTCTTT. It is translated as CASSRDRNTEAFF.

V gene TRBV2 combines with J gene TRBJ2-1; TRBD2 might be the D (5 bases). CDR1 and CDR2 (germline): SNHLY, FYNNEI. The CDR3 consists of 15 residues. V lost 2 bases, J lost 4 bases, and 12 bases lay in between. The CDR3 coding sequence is TGTGCCAGCAGTGAACGGAGCGGACCTTACAATGAGCAGTTCTTC. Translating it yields CASSERSGPYNEQFF.

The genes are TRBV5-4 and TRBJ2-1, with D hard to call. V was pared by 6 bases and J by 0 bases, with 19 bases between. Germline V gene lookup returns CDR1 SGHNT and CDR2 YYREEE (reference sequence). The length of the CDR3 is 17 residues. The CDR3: CASNPGTGVSSYNEQFF. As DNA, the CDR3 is TGTGCCAGCAACCCCGGAACCGGAGTGAGCTCCTACAATGAGCAGTTCTTC.

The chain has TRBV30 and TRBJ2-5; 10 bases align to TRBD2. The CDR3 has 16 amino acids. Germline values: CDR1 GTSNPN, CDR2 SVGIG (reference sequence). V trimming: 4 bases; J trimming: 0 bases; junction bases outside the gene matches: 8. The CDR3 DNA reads TGTGCCTGGACCCCGGGACTAGCGAGAAACCAAGAGACCCAGTACTTC. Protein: CAWTPGLARNQETQYF. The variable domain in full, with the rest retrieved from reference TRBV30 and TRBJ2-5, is SQTIHQWPATLVQPVGSPLSLECTVEGTSNPNLYWYRQAAGRGLQLLFYSVGIGQISSEVPQNLSASRPQDRQFILSSKKLLLSDSGFYLCAWTPGLARNQETQYFGPGTRLLVL.

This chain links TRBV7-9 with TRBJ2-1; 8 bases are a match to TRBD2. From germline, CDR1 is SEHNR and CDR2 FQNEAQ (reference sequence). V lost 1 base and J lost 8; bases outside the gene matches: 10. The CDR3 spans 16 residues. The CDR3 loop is CASSLVVSGSTDEQFF. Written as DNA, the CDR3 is TGTGCCAGCAGCTTAGTGGTCAGCGGGAGCACAGATGAGCAGTTCTTC.

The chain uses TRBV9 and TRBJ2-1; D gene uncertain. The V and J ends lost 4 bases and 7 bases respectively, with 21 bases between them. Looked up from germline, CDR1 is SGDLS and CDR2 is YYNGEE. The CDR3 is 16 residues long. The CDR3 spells CASSPPGLTLSNEQFF. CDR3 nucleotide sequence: TGTGCCAGCAGCCCCCCCGGCCTCACTTTGAGTAATGAGCAGTTCTTC.

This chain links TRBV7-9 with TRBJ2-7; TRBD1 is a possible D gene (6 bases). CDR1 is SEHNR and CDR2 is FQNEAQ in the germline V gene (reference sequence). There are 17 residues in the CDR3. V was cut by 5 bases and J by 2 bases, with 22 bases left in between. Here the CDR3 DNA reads TGTGCCAGCAGCAGCCGGATGGGTCAGGGGTTGACCTACGAGCAGTACTTC. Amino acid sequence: CASSSRMGQGLTYEQYF.

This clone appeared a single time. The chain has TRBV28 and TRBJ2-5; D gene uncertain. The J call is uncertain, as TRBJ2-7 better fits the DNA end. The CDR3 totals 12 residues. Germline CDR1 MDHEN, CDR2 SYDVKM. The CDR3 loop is CASSPPFHEQYF. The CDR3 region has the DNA TGTGCCAGCAGTCCCCCTTTCCACGAGCAGTACTTC.

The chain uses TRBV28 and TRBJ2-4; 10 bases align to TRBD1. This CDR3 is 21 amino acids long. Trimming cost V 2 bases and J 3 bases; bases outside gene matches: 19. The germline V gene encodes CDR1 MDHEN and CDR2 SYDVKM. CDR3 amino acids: CASSLPRGRDRGRFGKNIQYF. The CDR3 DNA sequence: TGTGCCAGCAGTTTACCGCGAGGAAGGGACAGGGGTCGTTTTGGCAAAAACATTCAGTACTTC.

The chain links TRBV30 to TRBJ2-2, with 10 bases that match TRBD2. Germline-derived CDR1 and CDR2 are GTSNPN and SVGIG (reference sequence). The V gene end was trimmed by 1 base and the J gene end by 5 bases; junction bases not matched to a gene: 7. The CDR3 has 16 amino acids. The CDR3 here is CAWSGLAGVETGELFF. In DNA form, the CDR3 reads TGTGCCTGGAGTGGGCTAGCGGGAGTCGAAACCGGGGAGCTGTTTTTT.

The CDR3 spells CASSPSVSSGSWGDTQYF. The CDR3 bases are TGTGCCAGCAGCCCGTCCGTCTCTAGCGGGAGTTGGGGAGATACGCAGTATTTT. The chain joins TRBV7-6 to TRBJ2-3; 10 bases are shared with TRBD2. After removal of 5 bases from V and 5 bases from J, the junction contained 16 bases not matched to a gene. The CDR3 sequence is 18 residues long. CDR1 and CDR2 (germline): SGHVS, FNYEAQ. The full variable domain, its missing parts supplied by reference TRBV7-6 and TRBJ2-3, is GAGVSQSPRYKVTKRGQDVALRCDPISGHVSLYWYRQALGQGPEFLTYFNYEAQQDKSGLPNDRFSAERPEGSISTLTIQRTEQRDSAMYRCASSPSVSSGSWGDTQYFGPGTRLTVL.

The CDR3 nucleotides are TGTGCCAGCAGCGCCTTGGGCGCCTCTGGAAACACCATATATTTT. Amino acid sequence: CASSALGASGNTIYF. This chain joins TRBV9 and TRBJ1-3, with no clear D. Germline V lookup: CDR1 SGDLS, CDR2 YYNGEE. V lost 3 bases and J lost 0, with 10 bases in between. The CDR3 has 15 residues.

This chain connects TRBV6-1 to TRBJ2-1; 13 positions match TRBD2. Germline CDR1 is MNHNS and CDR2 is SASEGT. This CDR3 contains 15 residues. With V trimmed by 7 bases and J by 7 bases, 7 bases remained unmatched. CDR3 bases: TGTGCCAGCACAGGACTAGCGGGAGTAGGTAATGAGCAGTTCTTC. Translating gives CASTGLAGVGNEQFF.

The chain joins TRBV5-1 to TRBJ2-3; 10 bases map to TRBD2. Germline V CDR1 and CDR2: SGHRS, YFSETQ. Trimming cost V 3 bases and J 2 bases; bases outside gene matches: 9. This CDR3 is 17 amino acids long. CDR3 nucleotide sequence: TGCGCCAGCAGCTCCACAATAGCGGGAGGAGACACAGATACGCAGTATTTT. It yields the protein CASSSTIAGGDTDTQYF.

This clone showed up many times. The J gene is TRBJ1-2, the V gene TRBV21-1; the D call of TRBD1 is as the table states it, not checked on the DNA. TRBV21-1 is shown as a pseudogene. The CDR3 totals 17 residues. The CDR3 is CASTKSGTGVGLYGYTF. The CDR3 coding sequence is TGTGCCAGCACCAAATCCGGGACAGGGGTCGGACTCTATGGCTACACCTTC.

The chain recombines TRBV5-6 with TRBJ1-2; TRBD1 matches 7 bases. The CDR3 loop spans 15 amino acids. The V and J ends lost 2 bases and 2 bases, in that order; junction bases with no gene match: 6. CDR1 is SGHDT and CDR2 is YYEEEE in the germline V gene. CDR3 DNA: TGTGCCAGCAGCTTCGCAGGGGGTAACAACTATGGCTACACCTTC. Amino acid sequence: CASSFAGGNNYGYTF.

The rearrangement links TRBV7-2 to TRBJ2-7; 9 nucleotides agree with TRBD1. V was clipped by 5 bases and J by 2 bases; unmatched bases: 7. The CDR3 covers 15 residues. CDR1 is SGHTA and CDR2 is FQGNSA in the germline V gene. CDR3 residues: CASSPRQGGAYEQYF. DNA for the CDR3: TGTGCCAGCAGCCCTCGACAGGGGGGAGCCTACGAGCAGTACTTC.

CDR3 sequence: CASSVNLEAQYF. CDR3 bases: TGTGCCAGCAGCGTGAACTTGGAAGCGCAGTATTTT. The chain joins TRBV9 to TRBJ2-3, with D hard to call. Trimming took 2 bases from V and 10 from J, leaving 11 bases between them. The CDR3 spans 12 residues. CDR1 and CDR2 from the germline V gene are SGDLS and YYNGEE.